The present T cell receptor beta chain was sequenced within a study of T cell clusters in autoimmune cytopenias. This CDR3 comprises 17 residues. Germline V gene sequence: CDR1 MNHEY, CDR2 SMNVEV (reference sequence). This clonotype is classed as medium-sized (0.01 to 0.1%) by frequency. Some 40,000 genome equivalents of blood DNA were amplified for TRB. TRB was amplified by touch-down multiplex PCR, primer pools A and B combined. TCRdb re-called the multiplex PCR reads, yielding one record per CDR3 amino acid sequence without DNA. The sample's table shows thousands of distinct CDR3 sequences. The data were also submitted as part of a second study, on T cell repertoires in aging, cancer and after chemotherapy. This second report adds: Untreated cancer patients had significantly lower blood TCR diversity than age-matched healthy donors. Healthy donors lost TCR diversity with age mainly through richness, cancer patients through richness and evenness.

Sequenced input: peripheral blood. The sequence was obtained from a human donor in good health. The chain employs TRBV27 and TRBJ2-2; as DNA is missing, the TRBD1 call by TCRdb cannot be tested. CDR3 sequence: CASSLTGFKMNTGELFF.